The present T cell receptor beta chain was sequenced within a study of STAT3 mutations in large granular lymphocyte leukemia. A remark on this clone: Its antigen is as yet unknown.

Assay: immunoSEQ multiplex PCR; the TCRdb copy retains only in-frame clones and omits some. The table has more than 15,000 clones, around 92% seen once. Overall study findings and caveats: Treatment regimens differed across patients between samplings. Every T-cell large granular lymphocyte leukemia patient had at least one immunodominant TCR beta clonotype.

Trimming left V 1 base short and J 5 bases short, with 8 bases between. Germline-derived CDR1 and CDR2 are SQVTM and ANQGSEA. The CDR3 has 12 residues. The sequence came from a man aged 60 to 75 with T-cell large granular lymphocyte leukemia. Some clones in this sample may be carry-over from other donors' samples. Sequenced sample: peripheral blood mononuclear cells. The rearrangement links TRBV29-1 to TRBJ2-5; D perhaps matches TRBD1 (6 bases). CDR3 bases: TGCAGCGTTGAAGGCAGGGGCGAGACCCAGTACTTC. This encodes CSVEGRGETQYF.